A single sample is the source of the 9 T cell receptor beta chains below, sequenced in a study of T cell responses to AZD1222 COVID-19 vaccine. Sequenced by immunoSEQ multiplex PCR; TCRdb stores in-frame clones only, minus some. The table records approximately 100,000 clones, about 85% of them present only once. The sequencing here drew on peripheral blood, taken on day 0 of AZD1222 vaccination. The receptors were sampled from an adult in good health.

The V and J genes are TRBV27 and TRBJ2-5, with TRBD1 matching 8 bases. Germline CDR1 and CDR2: MNHEY and SMNVEV (reference sequence). This CDR3 is built from 14 residues. The J segment lost 5 bases and the V segment lost 6 bases, leaving 8 bases of the junction unmatched. CDR3: CASRSDRVGETQYF. CDR3 nucleotides: TGTGCCAGCAGGTCGGACAGGGTTGGGGAGACCCAGTACTTC.

The V call is TRBV27, the J call TRBJ1-5; no definite D call. Germline V gene lookup returns CDR1 MNHEY and CDR2 SMNVEV (reference sequence). V was clipped by 6 bases and J by 2 bases, with 11 bases between them. The CDR3 contains 14 residues. CDR3 amino acids: CASSLLGGNQPQHF. In DNA, the CDR3 is TGTGCCAGCAGCCTACTCGGGGGCAATCAGCCCCAGCATTTT.

This sequence joins TRBV7-6 and TRBJ1-3; D is perhaps TRBD1 (5 bases). V lost 1 base and J 4 bases, leaving 11 bases between the germline ends. The germline V gene encodes CDR1 SGHVS and CDR2 FNYEAQ. The CDR3 covers 15 residues. CDR3 nucleotides: TGTGCCAGCAGCTTAGGAGGAGGGACGGGAAACACCATATATTTT. It is translated as CASSLGGGTGNTIYF.

V gene TRBV28 combines with J gene TRBJ1-1; D is perhaps TRBD1 (5 bases). Between the trimmed V and J ends, which lost 11 bases and 8 bases, there was a span of 15 bases. Germline V lookup: CDR1 MDHEN, CDR2 SYDVKM. CDR3 length equals 11 residues. CDR3 loop: CAGGRGPEAFF. The CDR3 region has the DNA TGTGCCGGAGGGAGGGGACCGGAAGCTTTCTTT. The variable domain in full, completed from reference TRBV28 and TRBJ1-1, reads DVKVTQSSRYLVKRTGEKVFLECVQDMDHENMFWYRQDPGLGLRLIYFSYDVKMKEKGDIPEGYSVSREKKERFSLILESASTNQTSMYLCAGGRGPEAFFGQGTRLTVV.

J is TRBJ1-6 and V is TRBV5-6, with 7 bases fitting TRBD1. This CDR3 region has 13 residues. CDR1 and CDR2 (germline): SGHDT, YYEEEE. Losses at the gene ends were 0 bases for V and 10 bases for J; bases not matched to a gene: 1. CDR3 amino acids: CASSLGQGSPLHF. CDR3 bases: TGTGCCAGCAGCTTGGGACAGGGATCACCCCTCCACTTT.

The chain employs TRBV7-9 and TRBJ1-2, with D tentatively TRBD1 (5 bases). V lost 4 bases to trimming and J lost 8 bases, with 14 bases between them. The CDR3 is 13 residues long. The germline V gene encodes CDR1 SEHNR and CDR2 FQNEAQ (reference sequence). CDR3 loop: CASSSAGPRGYTF. Here the CDR3 DNA reads TGTGCCAGCAGCTCAGCGGGGCCTAGAGGCTACACCTTC.

This chain connects TRBV4-2 to TRBJ2-3; TRBD2 might be the D (6 bases). Trimming took 0 bases from V and 1 from J, leaving 11 bases between them. Germline V lookup: CDR1 LGHNA, CDR2 YNFKEQ. This CDR3 region has 16 residues. The CDR3 reads CASSQESRGGTDTQYF. The DNA of the CDR3 is TGTGCCAGCAGCCAAGAGAGCCGCGGGGGCACAGATACGCAGTATTTT.

The rearrangement links TRBV2 to TRBJ2-7; 8 nucleotides line up with TRBD2. The CDR3 length is 13 residues. Per the germline V gene, CDR1 is SNHLY and CDR2 is FYNNEI. V dropped 7 bases and J dropped 2; count of bases not matched to a gene: 4. The CDR3 coding sequence is TGTGCCAGCATGCGGGAGGACACCTACGAGCAGTACTTC. It encodes CASMREDTYEQYF. Variable domain in full (rest from reference TRBV2 and TRBJ2-7): EPEVTQTPSHQVTQMGQEVILRCVPISNHLYFYWYRQILGQKVEFLVSFYNNEISEKSEIFDDQFSVERPDGSNFTLKIRSTKLEDSAMYFCASMREDTYEQYFGPGTRLTVT.

Many counts were recorded for this clone. The chain has TRBV19 and TRBJ1-5; no clear D gene. CDR1 is LNHDA and CDR2 is SQIVND in the germline V gene (reference sequence). V was clipped by 3 bases and J by 2 bases, with 14 bases between them. This CDR3 has 16 residues. The CDR3, as DNA: TGTGCCAGTAGTATCGACGGACCCGGGGGCAATCAGCCCCAGCATTTT. Translation: CASSIDGPGGNQPQHF.